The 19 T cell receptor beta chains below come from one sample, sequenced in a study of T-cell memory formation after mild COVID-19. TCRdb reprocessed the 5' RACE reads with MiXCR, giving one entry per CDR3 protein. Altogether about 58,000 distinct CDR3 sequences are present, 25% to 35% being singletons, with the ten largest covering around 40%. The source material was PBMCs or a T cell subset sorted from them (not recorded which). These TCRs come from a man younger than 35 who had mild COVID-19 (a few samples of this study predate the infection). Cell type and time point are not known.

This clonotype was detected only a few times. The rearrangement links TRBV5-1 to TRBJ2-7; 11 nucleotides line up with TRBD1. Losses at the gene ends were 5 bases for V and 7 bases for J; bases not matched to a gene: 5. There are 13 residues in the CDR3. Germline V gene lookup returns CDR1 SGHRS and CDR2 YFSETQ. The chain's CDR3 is CASRWTGGREQYF. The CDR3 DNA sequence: TGCGCCAGCAGGTGGACAGGGGGCAGGGAGCAGTACTTC.

The DNA for the CDR3 is TGTGCCAGCAGCTTGGGGGAAGGCGGGGTCCCAGATACGCAGTATTTT. Its protein product is CASSLGEGGVPDTQYF. The chain carries TRBV5-6 and TRBJ2-3; perhaps TRBD2 as D (6 bases). In germline, CDR1 is SGHDT, CDR2 YYEEEE. The CDR3 is 16 residues long. V lost 0 bases to trimming and J lost 4 bases, with 15 bases between them. The complete variable domain, with remaining parts taken from reference TRBV5-6 and TRBJ2-3, reads DAGVTQSPTHLIKTRGQQVTLRCSPKSGHDTVSWYQQALGQGPQFIFQYYEEEERQRGNFPDRFSGHQFPNYSSELNVNALLLGDSALYLCASSLGEGGVPDTQYFGPGTRLTVL.

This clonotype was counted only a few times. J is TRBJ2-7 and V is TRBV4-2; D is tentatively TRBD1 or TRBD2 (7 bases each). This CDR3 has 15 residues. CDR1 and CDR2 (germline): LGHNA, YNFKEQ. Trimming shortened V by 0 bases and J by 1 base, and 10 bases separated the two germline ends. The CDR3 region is CASSQDRGGSYEQYF. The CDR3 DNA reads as TGTGCCAGCAGCCAAGACAGGGGGGGGTCCTACGAGCAGTACTTC.

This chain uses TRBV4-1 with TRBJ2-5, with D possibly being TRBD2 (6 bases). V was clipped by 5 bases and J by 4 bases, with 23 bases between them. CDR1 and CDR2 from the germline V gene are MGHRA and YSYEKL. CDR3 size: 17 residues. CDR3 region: CASSGHGGSWERETQYF. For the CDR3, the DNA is TGCGCCAGCAGCGGTCACGGGGGTAGCTGGGAGCGAGAGACCCAGTACTTC.

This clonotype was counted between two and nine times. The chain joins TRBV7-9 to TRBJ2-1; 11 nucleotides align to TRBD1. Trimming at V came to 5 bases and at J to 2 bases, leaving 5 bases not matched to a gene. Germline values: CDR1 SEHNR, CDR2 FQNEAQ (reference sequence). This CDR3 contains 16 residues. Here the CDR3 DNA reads TGTGCCAGCAGCCCCAGGACAGGGGGCGCCTACAATGAGCAGTTCTTC. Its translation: CASSPRTGGAYNEQFF.

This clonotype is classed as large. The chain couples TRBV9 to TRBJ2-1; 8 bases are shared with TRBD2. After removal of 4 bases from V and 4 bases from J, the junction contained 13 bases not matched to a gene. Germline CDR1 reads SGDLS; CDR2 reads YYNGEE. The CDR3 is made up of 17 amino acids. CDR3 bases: TGTGCCAGCAGCCCCGGAGGAGTCGGCGGGGGGTACAATGAGCAGTTCTTC. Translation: CASSPGGVGGGYNEQFF. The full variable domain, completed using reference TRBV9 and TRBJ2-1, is DSGVTQTPKHLITATGQRVTLRCSPRSGDLSVYWYQQSLDQGLQFLIQYYNGEERAKGNILERFSAQQFPDLHSELNLSSLELGDSALYFCASSPGGVGGGYNEQFFGPGTRLTVL.

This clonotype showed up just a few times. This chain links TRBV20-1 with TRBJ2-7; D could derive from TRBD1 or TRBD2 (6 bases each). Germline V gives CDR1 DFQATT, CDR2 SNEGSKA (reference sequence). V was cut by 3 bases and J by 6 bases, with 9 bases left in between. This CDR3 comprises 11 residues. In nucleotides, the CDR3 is TGCAGTGCTAGCTGGGGGGCCGAGCAGTACTTC. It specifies CSASWGAEQYF.

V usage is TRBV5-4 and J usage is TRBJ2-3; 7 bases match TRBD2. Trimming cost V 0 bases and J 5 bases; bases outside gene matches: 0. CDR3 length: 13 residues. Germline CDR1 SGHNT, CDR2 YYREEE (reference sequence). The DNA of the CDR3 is TGTGCCAGCAGCTTGGCTAGCGGAGATACGCAGTATTTT. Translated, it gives CASSLASGDTQYF. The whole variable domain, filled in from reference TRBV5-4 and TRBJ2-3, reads ETGVTQSPTHLIKTRGQQVTLRCSSQSGHNTVSWYQQALGQGPQFIFQYYREEENGRGNFPPRFSGLQFPNYSSELNVNALELDDSALYLCASSLASGDTQYFGPGTRLTVL.

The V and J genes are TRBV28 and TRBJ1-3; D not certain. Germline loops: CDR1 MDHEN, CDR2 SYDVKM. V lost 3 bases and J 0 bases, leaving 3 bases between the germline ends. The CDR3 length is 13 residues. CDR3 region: CASSFNSGNTIYF. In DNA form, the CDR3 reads TGTGCCAGCAGTTTTAACTCTGGAAACACCATATATTTT.

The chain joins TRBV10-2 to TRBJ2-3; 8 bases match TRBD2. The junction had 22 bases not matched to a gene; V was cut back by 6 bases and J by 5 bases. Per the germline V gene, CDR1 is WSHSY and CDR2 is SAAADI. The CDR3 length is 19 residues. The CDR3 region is CASSLGLGVWEYRGDTQYF. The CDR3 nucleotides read TGCGCCAGCAGCTTGGGACTAGGAGTGTGGGAGTATCGGGGAGATACGCAGTATTTT.

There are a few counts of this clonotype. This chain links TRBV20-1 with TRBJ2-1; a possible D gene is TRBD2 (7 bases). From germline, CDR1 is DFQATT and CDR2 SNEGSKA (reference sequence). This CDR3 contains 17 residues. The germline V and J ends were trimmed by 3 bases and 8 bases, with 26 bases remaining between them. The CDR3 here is CSASPSGGLYGIHEQFF. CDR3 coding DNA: TGCAGTGCTAGCCCCTCGGGGGGCCTTTATGGTATACATGAGCAGTTCTTC.

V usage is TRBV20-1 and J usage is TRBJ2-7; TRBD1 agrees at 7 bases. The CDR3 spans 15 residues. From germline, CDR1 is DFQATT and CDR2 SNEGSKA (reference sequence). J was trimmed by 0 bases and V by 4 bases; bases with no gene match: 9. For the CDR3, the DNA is TGCAGTGCTATATCAGGACAGGAGAGCTCCTACGAGCAGTACGTC. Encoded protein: CSAISGQESSYEQYV.

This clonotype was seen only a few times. The CDR3 protein is CASSQRPSGGNTDTQYF. The CDR3 DNA reads as TGCGCCAGCAGCCAAAGGCCTAGCGGGGGAAACACAGATACGCAGTATTTT. J is TRBJ2-3 and V is TRBV4-3; 10 bases line up with TRBD2. The CDR3 is 17 residues long. Germline V gives CDR1 LGHNA, CDR2 YSLEER. Unmatched junction bases numbered 7, after V lost 2 bases and J lost 2 bases.

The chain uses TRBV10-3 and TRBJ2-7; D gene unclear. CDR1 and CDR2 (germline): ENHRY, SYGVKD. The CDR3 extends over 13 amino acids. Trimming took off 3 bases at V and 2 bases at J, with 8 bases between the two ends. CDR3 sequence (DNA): TGTGCCATCAGTGATGCGCTTACCTACGAGCAGTACTTC. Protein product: CAISDALTYEQYF.

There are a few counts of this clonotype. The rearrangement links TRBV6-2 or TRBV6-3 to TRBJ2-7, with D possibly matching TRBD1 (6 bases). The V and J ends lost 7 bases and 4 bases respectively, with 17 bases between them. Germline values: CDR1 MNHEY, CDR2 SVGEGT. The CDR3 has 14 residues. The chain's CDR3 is CASIRGFQGYEQYF. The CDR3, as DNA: TGTGCCAGCATCCGAGGCTTTCAGGGGTACGAGCAGTACTTC.

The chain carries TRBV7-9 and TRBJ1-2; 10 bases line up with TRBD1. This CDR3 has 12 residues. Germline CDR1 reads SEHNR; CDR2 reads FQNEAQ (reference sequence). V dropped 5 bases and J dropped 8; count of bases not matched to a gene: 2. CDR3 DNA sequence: TGTGCCAGCAGCGGGACAGGGGACGGCTACACCTTC. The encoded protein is CASSGTGDGYTF.

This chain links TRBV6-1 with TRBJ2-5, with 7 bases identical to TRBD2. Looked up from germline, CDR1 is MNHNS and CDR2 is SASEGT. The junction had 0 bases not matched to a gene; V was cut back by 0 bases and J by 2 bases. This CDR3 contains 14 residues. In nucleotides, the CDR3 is TGTGCCAGCAGTGAAGCGGGGGGGCAAGAGACCCAGTACTTC. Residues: CASSEAGGQETQYF.

CDR3 nucleotides: TGCGCCAGCAGCTTGCGTCCGACAGCGAACACTGAAGCTTTCTTT. Translated, it gives CASSLRPTANTEAFF. This chain uses TRBV5-1 with TRBJ1-1, with D perhaps matching TRBD1 (5 bases). CDR3 length: 15 amino acids. V lost 1 base and J lost 1, with 11 bases in between. The V gene's germline CDR1 is SGHRS and CDR2 YFSETQ. The full variable domain, completed using reference TRBV5-1 and TRBJ1-1, is KAGVTQTPRYLIKTRGQQVTLSCSPISGHRSVSWYQQTPGQGLQFLFEYFSETQRNKGNFPGRFSGRQFSNSRSEMNVSTLELGDSALYLCASSLRPTANTEAFFGQGTRLTVV.

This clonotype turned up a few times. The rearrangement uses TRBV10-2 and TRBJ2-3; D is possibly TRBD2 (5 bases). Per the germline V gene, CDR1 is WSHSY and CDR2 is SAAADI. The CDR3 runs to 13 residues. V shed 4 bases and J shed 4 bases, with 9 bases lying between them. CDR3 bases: TGCGCCAGCAGTGTAAGAGCGGCAGATACGCAGTATTTT. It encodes CASSVRAADTQYF.